Below, 26 T cell receptor beta chains from the same sample are listed, as sequenced in a study of T cells expressing NK-cell markers. TCRdb reworked the 5' RACE reads into one entry per CDR3 protein, no DNA. Its clone listing holds 440,000 or so distinct CDR3 sequences. The sample was blood T cells: a sorted CD56 or NKG2C T cell subset, CD4+ or CD8+ T cells, or bulk PBMC T cells (not recorded which). These receptors all stem from a woman aged 18-69 years in good health.

This chain joins TRBV7-2 and TRBJ2-7; lacking DNA, the TRBD1 call made by TCRdb goes unchecked. Germline loops: CDR1 SGHTA, CDR2 FQGNSA. The CDR3 spans 16 residues. CDR3 in amino acids: CASSLASGGGSYEQYF.

The chain is built from TRBV20-1 and TRBJ2-7. This CDR3 is built from 13 residues. The germline CDR1 and CDR2 sequences are DFQATT and SNEGSKA (reference sequence). CDR3 sequence: CSARRPPDYEQYF.

The rearrangement links TRBV7-2 to TRBJ2-2; TCRdb calls TRBD1, which cannot be checked without DNA. CDR3 length: 15 residues. CDR1 and CDR2 from the germline V gene are SGHTA and FQGNSA. CDR3 sequence reads: CASSFPQGRTGELFF.

The chain is built from TRBV5-1 and TRBJ2-3; without DNA, the TCRdb call of TRBD1 cannot be checked. The CDR3 is 15 residues long. Germline V lookup: CDR1 SGHRS, CDR2 YFSETQ. The CDR3 region is CASSVTQGSTDTQYF.

Here the CDR3 reads CASSLSGSWETQYF. The rearrangement uses TRBV5-4 and TRBJ2-5; TCRdb picks TRBD2, but there is no DNA to check that call. Germline V gives CDR1 SGHNT, CDR2 YYREEE (reference sequence). This CDR3 has 14 residues.

V gene TRBV14 combines with J gene TRBJ1-1; TCRdb gives TRBD1 as the D gene, but with no DNA this cannot be confirmed. This CDR3 has 11 residues. Per germline, CDR1 SGHDN and CDR2 FVKESK. CDR3 protein: CASSQGGDAFF.

This chain uses TRBV25-1 with TRBJ2-3; the TCRdb call, TRBD2, lacks DNA for checking. This CDR3 comprises 14 residues. Looked up from germline, CDR1 is MGHDK and CDR2 is SYGVNS. Here the CDR3 reads CASSLAGGSDTQYF.

This chain links TRBV12-3 or TRBV12-4 with TRBJ2-1; the TCRdb D gene call, TRBD1, has no DNA to confirm it. The CDR3 spans 15 residues. CDR3 loop: CASSLVGRTYNEQFF.

CDR3 amino acids: CASSQGTGNEQFF. J is TRBJ2-1 and V is TRBV3-1; checking the TCRdb D call of TRBD1 is not possible without DNA. CDR1 and CDR2 from the germline V gene are LGHDT and YNNKEL (reference sequence). CDR3 size: 13 residues.

This chain joins TRBV6-5 and TRBJ1-1. The CDR3 has 11 residues. Germline values: CDR1 MNHEY, CDR2 SVGAGI. The CDR3 loop is CATVLNTEAFF.

The chain has TRBV7-2 and TRBJ1-1; TCRdb's D call, TRBD1, is unchecked because there is no DNA. The CDR3 runs 15 residues. Looked up from germline, CDR1 is SGHTA and CDR2 is FQGNSA. CDR3 in amino acids: CASSRRSGVNTEAFF.

The genes are TRBV20-1 and TRBJ2-3; without DNA, the TCRdb call of TRBD2 cannot be checked. CDR3 length: 16 amino acids. Germline V CDR1 and CDR2: DFQATT, SNEGSKA (reference sequence). The CDR3 sequence is CSARPAGGVNSDTQYF.

The chain joins TRBV27 to TRBJ2-3; TCRdb calls TRBD2, which cannot be checked without DNA. Germline loops: CDR1 MNHEY, CDR2 SMNVEV (reference sequence). This CDR3 region has 12 residues. CDR3 sequence: CASTSVGHTQYF.

The chain uses TRBV12-3 or TRBV12-4 and TRBJ1-1. This CDR3 is 13 amino acids long. CDR3 residues: CASSLAPSTEAFF.

The chain is built from TRBV18 and TRBJ1-1; TCRdb calls TRBD1, which cannot be checked without DNA. The CDR3 contains 14 residues. The germline CDR1 and CDR2 sequences are KGHSH and LQKENI. This chain's CDR3 is CASRSVGGNTEAFF.

The chain uses TRBV29-1 and TRBJ2-2; the D call of TRBD2 rests on TCRdb alone, since no DNA is present to check it. Germline V gene lookup returns CDR1 SQVTM and CDR2 ANQGSEA. This CDR3 region has 16 residues. The CDR3 loop reads CSVELRLAGRTGELFF.

The V and J genes are TRBV24-1 and TRBJ2-2. Germline V gene sequence: CDR1 KGHDR, CDR2 SFDVKD. The CDR3 sequence is 14 residues long. The CDR3 here is CATSDPRNTGELFF.

This rearrangement joins TRBV12-3 or TRBV12-4 to TRBJ2-5; lacking DNA, the TRBD1 call made by TCRdb goes unchecked. This CDR3 is built from 11 residues. Here the CDR3 reads CASSLRGSQYF.

This rearrangement joins TRBV5-1 to TRBJ2-7; checking the TCRdb D call of TRBD1 is not possible without DNA. This CDR3 has 14 residues. From germline, CDR1 is SGHRS and CDR2 YFSETQ. The CDR3 sequence is CASRDSSSFDEQYF. The whole variable domain, filled in from reference TRBV5-1 and TRBJ2-7, reads KAGVTQTPRYLIKTRGQQVTLSCSPISGHRSVSWYQQTPGQGLQFLFEYFSETQRNKGNFPGRFSGRQFSNSRSEMNVSTLELGDSALYLCASRDSSSFDEQYFGPGTRLTVT.

The J gene is TRBJ2-5, the V gene TRBV27; the D call from TCRdb, TRBD1, cannot be confirmed without DNA. This CDR3 contains 15 residues. Germline V gene lookup returns CDR1 MNHEY and CDR2 SMNVEV (reference sequence). CDR3: CASSSPPGPEETQYF.

The chain couples TRBV11-2 to TRBJ2-3; TCRdb names TRBD1, which stays unverified in the absence of DNA. In germline, CDR1 is SGHAT, CDR2 FQNNGV. CDR3 size: 16 residues. CDR3 in amino acids: CASSSLAGEVTDTQYF. Full variable domain (missing parts from reference TRBV11-2 and TRBJ2-3): EAGVAQSPRYKIIEKRQSVAFWCNPISGHATLYWYQQILGQGPKLLIQFQNNGVVDDSQLPKDRFSAERLKGVDSTLKIQPAKLEDSAVYLCASSSLAGEVTDTQYFGPGTRLTVL.

This sequence joins TRBV7-7 and TRBJ2-2. Germline V lookup: CDR1 SSHAT, CDR2 FNYEAQ (reference sequence). The CDR3 loop spans 16 amino acids. CDR3 sequence reads: CASSRSNAFSTGELFF.

The chain employs TRBV24-1 and TRBJ2-1. The CDR3 covers 13 residues. From germline, CDR1 is KGHDR and CDR2 SFDVKD. The CDR3 reads CATSDSEWNEQFF.

The chain's CDR3 is CASSIKAPSVFSYNEQFF. This rearrangement joins TRBV6-1 to TRBJ2-1; TCRdb names TRBD1, which stays unverified in the absence of DNA. The CDR3 runs 18 residues. CDR1 is MNHNS, CDR2 SASEGT, per germline.

The genes are TRBV3-1 and TRBJ1-1; there is no DNA to check the TCRdb D call of TRBD1. The CDR3 loop spans 15 amino acids. CDR1 is LGHDT, CDR2 YNNKEL, per germline (reference sequence). CDR3 loop: CASSQSRTIRSGAFF. Full variable domain (outside the CDR3, taken from reference TRBV3-1 and TRBJ1-1): DTAVSQTPKYLVTQMGNDKSIKCEQNLGHDTMYWYKQDSKKFLKIMFSYNNKELIINETVPNRFSPKSPDKAHLNLHINSLELGDSAVYFCASSQSRTIRSGAFFGQGTRLTVV.

The chain combines TRBV7-2 with TRBJ2-7; the TRBD1 assignment by TCRdb is unverifiable without DNA. Germline assignment: CDR1 SGHTA and CDR2 FQGNSA. The CDR3 consists of 14 residues. The CDR3 loop reads CASSFFRGSYEQYF.